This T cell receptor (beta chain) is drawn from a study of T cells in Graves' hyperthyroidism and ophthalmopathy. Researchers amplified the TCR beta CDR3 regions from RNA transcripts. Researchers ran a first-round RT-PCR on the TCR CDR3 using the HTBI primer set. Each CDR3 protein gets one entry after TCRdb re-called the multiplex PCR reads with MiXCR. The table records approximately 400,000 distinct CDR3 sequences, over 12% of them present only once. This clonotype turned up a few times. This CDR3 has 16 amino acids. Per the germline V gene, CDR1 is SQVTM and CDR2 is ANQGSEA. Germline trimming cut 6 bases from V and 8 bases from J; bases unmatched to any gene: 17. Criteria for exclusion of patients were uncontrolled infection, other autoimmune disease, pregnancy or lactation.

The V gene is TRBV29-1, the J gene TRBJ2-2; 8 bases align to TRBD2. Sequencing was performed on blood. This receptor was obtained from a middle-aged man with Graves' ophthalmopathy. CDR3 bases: TGCAGCGTCGAATTGATTGGCGGGAGGCCTTCTGGGGAGCTGTTTTTT. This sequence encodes CSVELIGGRPSGELFF.